This TCR beta chain was found in a study of radiotherapy plus CTLA-4 blockade in lung cancer. Clones were sequenced by immunoSEQ multiplex PCR, and TCRdb holds only the in-frame ones, with some missing. The sample lists more than 40,000 clones; approximately 91% were seen once. Whole-study findings and limits: Once radiotherapy plus ipilimumab had been given, TCR clones derived from tumor expanded in blood. Per reports, early blood T cell clone dynamics, plus interferon-beta, forecast response most strongly.

CDR1 and CDR2 from the germline V gene are SGHTA and FQGNSA. The CDR3 length is 16 residues. V lost 5 bases, J lost 1 base, and 8 bases stayed unmatched. As concerns this clone: Its antigen is still unknown.

The sequencing here drew on peripheral blood, taken from a patient treated with radiotherapy plus ipilimumab. The chain combines TRBV7-2 with TRBJ2-3, with 8 bases matching TRBD1. The TCR originated in a human donor with non-small cell lung cancer whose response to radiotherapy plus ipilimumab could not be evaluated. CDR3 region: CASSRDRRVGTDTQYF. The DNA of the CDR3 is TGTGCCAGCAGCCGGGACAGGCGGGTAGGCACAGATACGCAGTATTTT.